This T cell receptor (beta chain) was documented in a study of blood T cells in healthy people across ages. Overall study results and limits: Diversity figures based on one million T cells were deemed too low.

The use of a sample-barcoded 5' primer and a J-beta primer mix characterized a second PCR of roughly 6 to 12 cycles. TCRdb independently ran MiXCR on the 5' RACE reads; one entry per CDR3 protein. This table has about 800,000 distinct CDR3 sequences, 20% to 25% appearing once. Donor samples were obtained from healthy Caucasian individuals from Russia, aged 6 to 90. In this sample, this clonotype turned up a few times. Antigen unknown. This CDR3 comprises 17 residues. J was trimmed by 8 bases and V by 4 bases; bases with no gene match: 15. Germline-derived CDR1 and CDR2 are MNHEY and SVGAGI. In addition, the sample was reused for a study of T cells of mothers and their children. Turning to that study: A few healthy Caucasian mothers gave samples, and so did their six children. Sequencing revealed no T cell clones that were persistent and microchimeric.

The clonotype originates from a boy aged 5-17 years in good health. Sequencing was done on a sample of blood. The chain joins TRBV6-5 to TRBJ2-3, with TRBD2 matching over 10 bases. The CDR3 here is CASSFSWSGRAAGTQYF. CDR3 in DNA: TGTGCCAGCAGTTTCTCGTGGAGCGGGAGGGCAGCAGGTACGCAGTATTTT.